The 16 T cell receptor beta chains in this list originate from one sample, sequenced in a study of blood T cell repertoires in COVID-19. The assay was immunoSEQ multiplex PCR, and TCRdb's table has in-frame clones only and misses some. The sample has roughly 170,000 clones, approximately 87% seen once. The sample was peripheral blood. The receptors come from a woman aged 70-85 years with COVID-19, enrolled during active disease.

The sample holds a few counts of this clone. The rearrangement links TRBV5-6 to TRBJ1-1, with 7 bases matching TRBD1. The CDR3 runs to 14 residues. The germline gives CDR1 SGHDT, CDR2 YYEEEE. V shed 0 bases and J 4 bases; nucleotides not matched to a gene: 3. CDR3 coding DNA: TGTGCCAGCAGCTTGGGGCCAGGGGGCACTGAAGCTTTCTTT. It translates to CASSLGPGGTEAFF.

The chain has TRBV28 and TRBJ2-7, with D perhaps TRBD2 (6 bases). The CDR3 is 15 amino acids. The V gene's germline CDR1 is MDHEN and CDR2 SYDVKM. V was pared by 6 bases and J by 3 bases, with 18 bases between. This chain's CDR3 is CASRGPGLPSYEQYF. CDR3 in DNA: TGTGCCAGCAGGGGTCCGGGACTCCCGAGCTACGAGCAGTACTTC.

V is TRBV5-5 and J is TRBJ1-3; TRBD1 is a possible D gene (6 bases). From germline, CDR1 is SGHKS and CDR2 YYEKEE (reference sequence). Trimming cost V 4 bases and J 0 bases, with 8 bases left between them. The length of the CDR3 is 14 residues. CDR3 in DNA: TGTGCCAGCAGCCGACAGGACTCTGGAAACACCATATATTTT. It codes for CASSRQDSGNTIYF.

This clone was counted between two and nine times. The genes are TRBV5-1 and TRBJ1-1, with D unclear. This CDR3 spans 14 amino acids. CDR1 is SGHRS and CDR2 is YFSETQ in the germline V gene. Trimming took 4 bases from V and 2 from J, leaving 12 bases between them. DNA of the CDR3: TGCGCCAGCAGCCCTCGGGCGGGAAACACTGAAGCTTTCTTT. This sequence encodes CASSPRAGNTEAFF.

CDR3 amino acids: CASSRGTGRSGNTIYF. The CDR3 DNA is TGTGCCAGCAGCCGAGGGACAGGCCGCTCTGGAAACACCATATATTTT. The chain recombines TRBV5-6 with TRBJ1-3; 8 nucleotides agree with TRBD1. CDR3 length: 16 residues. CDR1 SGHDT and CDR2 YYEEEE come from the germline V gene. Germline trimming cut 4 bases from V and 0 bases from J; bases unmatched to any gene: 6.

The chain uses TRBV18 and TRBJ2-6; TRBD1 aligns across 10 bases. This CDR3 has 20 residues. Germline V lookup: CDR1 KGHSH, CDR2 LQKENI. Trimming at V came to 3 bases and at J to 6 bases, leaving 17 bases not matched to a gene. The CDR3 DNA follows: TGTGCCAGCTCACCGCTTAGGACCGGGACAGGGGTATATGCGGCCAACGTCCTGACTTTC. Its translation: CASSPLRTGTGVYAANVLTF.

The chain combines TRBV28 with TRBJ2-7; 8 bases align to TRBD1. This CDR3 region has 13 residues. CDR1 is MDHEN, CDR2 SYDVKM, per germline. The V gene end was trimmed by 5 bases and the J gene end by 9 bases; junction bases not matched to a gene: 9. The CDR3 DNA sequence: TGTGCCAGCAGTCCCTCAGGGGGCGTTGGGCAGTACTTC. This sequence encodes CASSPSGGVGQYF.

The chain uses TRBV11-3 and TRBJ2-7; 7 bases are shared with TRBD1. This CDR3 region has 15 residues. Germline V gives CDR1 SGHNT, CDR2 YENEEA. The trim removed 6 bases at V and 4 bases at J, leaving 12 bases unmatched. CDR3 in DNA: TGTGCCAGCAGTTCAGTAGGACAGGTCTCATACGAGCAGTACTTC. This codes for CASSSVGQVSYEQYF.

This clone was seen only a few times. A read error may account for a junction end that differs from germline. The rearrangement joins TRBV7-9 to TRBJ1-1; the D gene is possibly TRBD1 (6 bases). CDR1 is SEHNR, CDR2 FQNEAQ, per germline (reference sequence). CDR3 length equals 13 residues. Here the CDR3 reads CASRLVEGERAFF. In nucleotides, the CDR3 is TGTGCCAGCAGATTAGTCGAGGGGGAGAGGGCTTTCTTT.

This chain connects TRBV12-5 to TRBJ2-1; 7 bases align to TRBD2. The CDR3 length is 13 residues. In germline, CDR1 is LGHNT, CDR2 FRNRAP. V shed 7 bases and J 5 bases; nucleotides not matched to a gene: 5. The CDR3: CASAASGNNEQFF. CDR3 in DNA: TGTGCTAGTGCGGCTAGCGGTAACAATGAGCAGTTCTTC.

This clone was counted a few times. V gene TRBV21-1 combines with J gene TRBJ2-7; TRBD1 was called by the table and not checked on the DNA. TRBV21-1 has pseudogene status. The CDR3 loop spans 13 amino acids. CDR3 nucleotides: TGTGCCAGCAGCATTCGGACAGGGAAGTCGCAGTACTTC. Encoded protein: CASSIRTGKSQYF.

The CDR3 loop reads CASSQTNTGELFF. For the CDR3, the DNA is TGTGCCAGCAGCCAAACTAACACCGGGGAGCTGTTTTTT. This chain joins TRBV3-1 (or the pseudogene TRBV3-2) and TRBJ2-2; D unresolved. The CDR3 is 13 residues long. With 2 bases removed from V and 2 bases from J, the gap between germline ends came to 3 bases. The germline V gene encodes CDR1 LGHDT and CDR2 YNNKEL (reference sequence).

As DNA, the CDR3 is TGTGCCAGTAGTCCCCAGGAGGGTGGCTACACCTTC. Amino acid sequence: CASSPQEGGYTF. J is TRBJ1-2 and V is TRBV19; D is unresolved. The CDR3 runs 12 residues. V was pared by 5 bases and J by 7 bases, with 11 bases between. Germline V gene lookup returns CDR1 LNHDA and CDR2 SQIVND (reference sequence).

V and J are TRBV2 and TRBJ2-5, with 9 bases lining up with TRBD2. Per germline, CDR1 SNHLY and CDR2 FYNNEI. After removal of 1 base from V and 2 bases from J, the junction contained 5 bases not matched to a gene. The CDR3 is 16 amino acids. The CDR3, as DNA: TGTGCCAGCAGTGAAGAAGCGGGAGGCCTTCAAGAGACCCAGTACTTC. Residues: CASSEEAGGLQETQYF.

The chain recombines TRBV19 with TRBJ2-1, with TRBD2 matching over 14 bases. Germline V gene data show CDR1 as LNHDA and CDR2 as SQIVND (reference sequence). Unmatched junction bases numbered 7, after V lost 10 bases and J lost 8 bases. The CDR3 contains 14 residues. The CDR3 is CATAGTSGSYEQFF. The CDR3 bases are TGTGCCACGGCCGGGACTAGCGGGAGCTATGAGCAGTTCTTC.

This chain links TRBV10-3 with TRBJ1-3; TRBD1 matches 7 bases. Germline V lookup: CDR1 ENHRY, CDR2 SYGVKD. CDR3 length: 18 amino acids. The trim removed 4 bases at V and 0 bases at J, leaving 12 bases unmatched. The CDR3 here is CAISGAGGSWGSGNTIYF. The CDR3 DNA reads TGTGCCATCAGTGGAGCAGGGGGTTCTTGGGGCTCTGGAAACACCATATATTTT.